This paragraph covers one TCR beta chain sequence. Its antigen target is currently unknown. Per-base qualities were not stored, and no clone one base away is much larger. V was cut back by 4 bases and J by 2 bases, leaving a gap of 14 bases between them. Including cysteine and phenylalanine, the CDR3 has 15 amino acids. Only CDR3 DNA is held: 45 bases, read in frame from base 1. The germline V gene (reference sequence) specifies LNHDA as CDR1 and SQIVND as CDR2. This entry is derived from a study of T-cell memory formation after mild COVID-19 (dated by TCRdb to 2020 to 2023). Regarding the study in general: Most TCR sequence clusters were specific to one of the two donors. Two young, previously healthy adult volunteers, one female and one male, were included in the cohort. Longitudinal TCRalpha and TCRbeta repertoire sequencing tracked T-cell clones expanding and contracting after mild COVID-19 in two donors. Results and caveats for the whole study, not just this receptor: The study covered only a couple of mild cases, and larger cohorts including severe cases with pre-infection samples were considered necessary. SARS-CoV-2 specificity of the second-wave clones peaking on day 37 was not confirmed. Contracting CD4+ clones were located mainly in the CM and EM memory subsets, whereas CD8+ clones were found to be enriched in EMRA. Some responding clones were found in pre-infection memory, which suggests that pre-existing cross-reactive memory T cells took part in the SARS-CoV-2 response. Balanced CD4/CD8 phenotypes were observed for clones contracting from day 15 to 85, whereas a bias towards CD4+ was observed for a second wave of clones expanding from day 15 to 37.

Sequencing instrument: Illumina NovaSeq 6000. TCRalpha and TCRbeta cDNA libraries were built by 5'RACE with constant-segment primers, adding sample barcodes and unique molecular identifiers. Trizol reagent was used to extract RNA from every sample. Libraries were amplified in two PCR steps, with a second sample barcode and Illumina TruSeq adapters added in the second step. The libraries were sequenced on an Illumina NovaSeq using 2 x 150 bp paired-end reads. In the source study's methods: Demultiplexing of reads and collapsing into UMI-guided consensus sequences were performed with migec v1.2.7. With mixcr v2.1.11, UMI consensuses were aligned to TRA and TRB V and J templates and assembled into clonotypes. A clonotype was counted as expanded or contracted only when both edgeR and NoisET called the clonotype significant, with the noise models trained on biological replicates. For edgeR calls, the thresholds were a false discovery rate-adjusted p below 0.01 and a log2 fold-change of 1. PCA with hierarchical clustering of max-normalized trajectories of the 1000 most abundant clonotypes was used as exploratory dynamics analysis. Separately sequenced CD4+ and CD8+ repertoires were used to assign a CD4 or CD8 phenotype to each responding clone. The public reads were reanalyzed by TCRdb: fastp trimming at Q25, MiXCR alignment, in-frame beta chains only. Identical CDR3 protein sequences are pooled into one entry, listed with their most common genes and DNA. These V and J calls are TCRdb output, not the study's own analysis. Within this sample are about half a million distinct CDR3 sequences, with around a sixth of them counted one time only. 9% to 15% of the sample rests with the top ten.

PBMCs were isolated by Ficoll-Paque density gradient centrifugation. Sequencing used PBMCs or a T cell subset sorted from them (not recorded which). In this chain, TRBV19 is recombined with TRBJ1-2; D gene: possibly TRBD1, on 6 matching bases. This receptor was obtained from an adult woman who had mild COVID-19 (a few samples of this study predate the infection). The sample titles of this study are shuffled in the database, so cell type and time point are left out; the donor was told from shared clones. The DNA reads TGTGCCAGTAGTAAGAACAGGGACATCAACTATGGCTACACCTTC. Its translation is CASSKNRDINYGYTF.